The present T cell receptor beta chain was sequenced within a study of cytomegalovirus exposure and HLA in healthy donors. Whole-study results and caveats: The classifier was said to identify cytomegalovirus status with high specificity and sensitivity.

In germline, CDR1 is SGDLS, CDR2 YYNGEE. This CDR3 is built from 15 residues. The germline V and J ends were trimmed by 0 bases and 2 bases, with 10 bases remaining between them. TCRdb keeps only in-frame clones here, not all; method: immunoSEQ multiplex PCR. The profile shows roughly 120,000 clones, around 94% of them singletons. As for this clone: What it binds is unknown.

The V and J genes are TRBV9 and TRBJ2-3; D call uncertain. This clonotype was sampled from a woman aged 18-29 years in good health and CMV-seronegative. The sample was PBMCs. As DNA, the CDR3 is TGTGCCAGCAGCGTAGTTGGAGCCCCCACAGATACGCAGTATTTT. This codes for CASSVVGAPTDTQYF.